What follows is one TCR beta chain and its context. Combining a sample-barcoded 5' primer with a J-beta primer mix, a second PCR ran for about 7 to 12 cycles. Every single cDNA molecule received a tag from a template-switch adaptor with 12 random nucleotides. Each CDR3 protein gets one entry after TCRdb re-called the 5' RACE reads with MiXCR. The sample has roughly 800,000 distinct CDR3 sequences; 58% are singletons. Trimming left V 0 bases short and J 0 bases short, with 10 bases between. CDR1 SGDLS and CDR2 YYNGEE come from the germline V gene. This CDR3 has 17 residues. The data originate from a study of blood T cells in healthy people across ages.

The specimen was blood. This chain joins TRBV9 and TRBJ2-6; a possible D gene is TRBD1 (6 bases). The sequence was obtained from a man aged 30-40 years in good health. The CDR3 bases are TGTGCCAGCAGCGTAGCCCAGACAGGCTCTGGGGCCAACGTCCTGACTTTC. It is translated as CASSVAQTGSGANVLTF.